The 5 T cell receptor beta chains presented below share a single source sample, sequenced in a study of blood T cell repertoires in COVID-19. The protocol was immunoSEQ multiplex PCR, while the TCRdb copy is restricted to in-frame clones and leaves out a portion. The data show more than 85,000 clones, approximately 84% seen once. Sequencing was carried out using peripheral blood. The origin of the receptors is a man at least 80 years old with active or convalescent COVID-19.

This rearrangement joins TRBV7-8 to TRBJ1-4, with a weak D call TRBD1 (6 bases). Germline V gives CDR1 SGHVS, CDR2 FQNEAQ. Trimming cost V 0 bases and J 8 bases, with 13 bases left between them. The CDR3 is made up of 15 amino acids. CDR3 amino acids: CASSLAGGRGEKLFF. In DNA, the CDR3 is TGTGCCAGCAGCTTAGCGGGGGGGCGAGGGGAAAAACTGTTTTTT. Full variable domain (remainder filled in from reference TRBV7-8 and TRBJ1-4): GAGVSQSPRYKVAKRGQDVALRCDPISGHVSLFWYQQALGQGPEFLTYFQNEAQLDKSGLPSDRFFAERPEGSVSTLKIQRTQQEDSAVYLCASSLAGGRGEKLFFGSGTQLSVL.

The V and J genes are TRBV19 and TRBJ2-5; maybe TRBD2 (6 bases). Germline CDR1 is LNHDA and CDR2 is SQIVND (reference sequence). This CDR3 has 14 amino acids. Trimming took off 5 bases at V and 2 bases at J, with 12 bases between the two ends. The chain's CDR3 is CASSSGLIQETQYF. CDR3 coding DNA: TGTGCCAGTAGTTCAGGACTAATTCAAGAGACCCAGTACTTC.

For this clone: An end of the junction does not agree with germline; a read error may underlie this. CDR3 in amino acids: CASSLEVGQSKSIQYF. CDR3 bases: TGTGCCAGCAGCTTAGAGGTGGGCCAGTCTAAAAGCATTCAGTACTTC. The V gene is TRBV7-9, the J gene TRBJ2-4; no reliable D call. The germline V gene has CDR1 SEHNR and CDR2 FQNEAQ (reference sequence). The CDR3 is made up of 16 amino acids.

This chain joins TRBV7-2 and TRBJ2-5; TRBD1 aligns across 8 bases. The length of the CDR3 is 15 residues. The germline gives CDR1 SGHTA, CDR2 FQGNSA. V lost 5 bases and J lost 4; bases outside the gene matches: 9. The CDR3 nucleotides read TGTGCCAGCAGCACAACGACAGGGGTTGGAGAGACCCAGTACTTC. Its protein product is CASSTTTGVGETQYF.

The rearrangement uses TRBV5-1 and TRBJ2-3; no firm D call. CDR1 and CDR2 from the germline V gene are SGHRS and YFSETQ. The CDR3 is made up of 12 amino acids. V gave up 2 bases and J gave up 3 bases, with 4 bases separating them. The CDR3 DNA sequence: TGCGCCAGCAGCTTTCTAACAGATACGCAGTATTTT. This encodes CASSFLTDTQYF.